The 7 T cell receptor beta chains below all came from one sample that was sequenced in a study of shared clonotypes between healthy human individuals. Measured with immunoSEQ multiplex PCR; TCRdb has only the in-frame clones, and not every one. The repertoire holds over 1.5 million clones, with approximately 98% as singletons. The sequenced sample consisted of naive CD4+ T cells sorted from blood. The subset here: CD45RA+ positively selected. These receptors all come from a man younger than 45 in good health.

V and J are TRBV6-5 and TRBJ2-7; TRBD1 is a possible D gene (6 bases). Germline CDR1 is MNHEY and CDR2 is SVGAGI. This CDR3 has 14 amino acids. The ends were cut back, 6 bases at V and 3 bases at J, with 15 bases in the middle. As DNA, the CDR3 is TGTGCCAGCAGGAAGGGGGACGTTCTCTACGAGCAGTACTTC. Translation: CASRKGDVLYEQYF.

V usage is TRBV10-3 and J usage is TRBJ2-1; D might be TRBD2 (5 bases). In germline, CDR1 is ENHRY, CDR2 SYGVKD. Deletions cut 0 bases from V and 8 bases from J, with 11 bases between. This CDR3 comprises 14 residues. CDR3 nucleotide sequence: TGTGCCATCAGTGAGTCGAGAGGGCTCCATGAGCAGTTCTTC. Protein product: CAISESRGLHEQFF.

This chain joins TRBV4-3 and TRBJ2-2; the D gene is possibly TRBD2 (6 bases). V was cut by 4 bases and J by 4 bases, with 10 bases left in between. This CDR3 region has 14 residues. The V gene's germline CDR1 is LGHNA and CDR2 YSLEER. This chain's CDR3 is CASSLGTSTGELFF. CDR3 in DNA: TGCGCCAGCAGCCTAGGGACTTCCACCGGGGAGCTGTTTTTT.

The chain has TRBV18 and TRBJ1-1; no reliable D call. This CDR3 is built from 13 residues. The V end was cut by 2 bases, the J end by 3 bases, with 7 bases between. Germline assignment: CDR1 KGHSH and CDR2 LQKENI. The CDR3 DNA reads as TGTGCCAGCTCACCAATTGGTCACACTGAAGCTTTCTTT. It translates to CASSPIGHTEAFF.

The chain carries TRBV9 and TRBJ2-3, with TRBD1 matching over 7 bases. The CDR3 sequence is 18 residues long. V lost 0 bases and J lost 5; bases outside the gene matches: 15. Germline CDR1 is SGDLS and CDR2 is YYNGEE. The CDR3 bases are TGTGCCAGCAGCGTAGGAAGGGGGCGGCAAACATTGGAAGATACGCAGTATTTT. Amino acid sequence: CASSVGRGRQTLEDTQYF. The full variable domain, with the rest looked up from reference TRBV9 and TRBJ2-3, is DSGVTQTPKHLITATGQRVTLRCSPRSGDLSVYWYQQSLDQGLQFLIQYYNGEERAKGNILERFSAQQFPDLHSELNLSSLELGDSALYFCASSVGRGRQTLEDTQYFGPGTRLTVL.

The chain links TRBV6-1 to TRBJ1-1; D call uncertain. This CDR3 comprises 13 residues. Trimming stripped 0 bases from V and 7 bases from J, with 9 bases between. CDR1 and CDR2 (germline): MNHNS, SASEGT. The CDR3 loop is CASSEAVRDEAFF. The DNA of the CDR3 is TGTGCCAGCAGTGAAGCAGTCAGAGATGAAGCTTTCTTT.

The rearrangement joins TRBV29-1 to TRBJ2-5; 7 bases line up with TRBD2. J gave up 5 bases and V 4 bases, and 7 bases lay outside the gene matches. The CDR3 has 13 amino acids. Germline assignment: CDR1 SQVTM and CDR2 ANQGSEA. In DNA form, the CDR3 reads TGCAGCGTTGCGGGGCTGGGGGGGGAGACCCAGTACTTC. Protein sequence: CSVAGLGGETQYF.